What follows are 24 T cell receptor beta chains derived from one specimen sequenced in a study of blood T cell repertoires in COVID-19. Sequencing used immunoSEQ multiplex PCR; TCRdb keeps in-frame clones, though not all of them. The table has roughly 66,000 clones, roughly 82% seen once. The sequenced sample consisted of peripheral blood. Receptors were obtained from a man aged 60 to 69 with acute or convalescent COVID-19.

The chain employs TRBV6-5 and TRBJ2-2, with a possible D match to TRBD1 (6 bases). Germline lookup yields CDR1 MNHEY and CDR2 SVGAGI. Trimming shortened V by 1 base and J by 6 bases, and 15 bases separated the two germline ends. CDR3 length: 16 amino acids. CDR3 region: CASSYWGQGVAGELFF. The CDR3 DNA reads as TGTGCCAGCAGTTACTGGGGGCAGGGCGTCGCCGGGGAGCTGTTTTTT.

V is TRBV9 and J is TRBJ2-3; tentative D call: TRBD1 (6 bases). The CDR3 loop spans 15 amino acids. V lost 3 bases, J lost 0 bases, and 11 bases lay in between. From germline, CDR1 is SGDLS and CDR2 YYNGEE. The CDR3 reads CASSGRGGSTDTQYF. Written as DNA, the CDR3 is TGTGCCAGCAGCGGACGAGGGGGTAGCACAGATACGCAGTATTTT.

The chain joins TRBV6-2 or TRBV6-3 to TRBJ1-1; 9 bases fit TRBD1. This CDR3 has 14 amino acids. V lost 4 bases, J lost 6 bases, and 6 bases stayed unmatched. Germline lookup yields CDR1 MNHEY and CDR2 SVGEGT. As DNA, the CDR3 is TGTGCCAGCAGTTTCGGGGACAGGGCCCCTGAAGCTTTCTTT. Protein product: CASSFGDRAPEAFF.

This clone occurred a few times. V gene TRBV4-2 combines with J gene TRBJ1-2, with 7 bases identical to TRBD1. The CDR3 extends over 15 amino acids. CDR1 and CDR2 from the germline V gene are LGHNA and YNFKEQ. V shed 3 bases and J 5 bases; nucleotides not matched to a gene: 9. The CDR3 coding sequence is TGTGCCAGCAGCCATACCGGGACAGAAAGTTATGGCTACACCTTC. Protein sequence: CASSHTGTESYGYTF.

The V and J genes are TRBV11-3 and TRBJ1-4; TRBD1 agrees at 7 bases. J was trimmed by 3 bases and V by 1 base; bases with no gene match: 2. The CDR3 extends over 15 amino acids. Germline V lookup: CDR1 SGHNT, CDR2 YENEEA. The CDR3: CASSLGGQPNEKLFF. The DNA of the CDR3 is TGTGCCAGCAGCTTAGGGGGACAGCCTAATGAAAAACTGTTTTTT.

Remarks on this clone: A junction boundary mismatches the germline segment, possibly from a read error. The V call is TRBV30, the J call TRBJ2-2, with a weak D call TRBD2 (6 bases). The CDR3 contains 14 residues. CDR1 and CDR2 (germline): GTSNPN, SVGIG (reference sequence). Here the CDR3 reads CARRKEGFSGELFF. The CDR3 nucleotides read TGTGCCCGGAGGAAGGAGGGCTTTTCCGGGGAGCTGTTTTTT. Full variable domain (rest looked up from reference TRBV30 and TRBJ2-2): SQTIHQWPATLVQPVGSPLSLECTVEGTSNPNLYWYRQAAGRGLQLLFYSVGIGQISSEVPQNLSASRPQDRQFILSSKKLLLSDSGFYLCARRKEGFSGELFFGEGSRLTVL.

The chain couples TRBV5-4 to TRBJ2-7; 7 bases align to TRBD1. The CDR3 is 14 amino acids. Germline assignment: CDR1 SGHNT and CDR2 YYREEE (reference sequence). Germline trimming cut 4 bases from V and 2 bases from J; bases unmatched to any gene: 6. The CDR3 here is CASSHQQGAYEQYF. The CDR3 nucleotides are TGTGCCAGCAGCCATCAGCAGGGGGCCTACGAGCAGTACTTC.

The chain uses TRBV5-6 and TRBJ2-5, with 11 bases fitting TRBD2. V was clipped by 4 bases and J by 2 bases; unmatched bases: 4. This CDR3 spans 15 amino acids. Germline-derived CDR1 and CDR2 are SGHDT and YYEEEE. The CDR3, as DNA: TGTGCCAGCAGCCGCAGACTAGCGGGACAAGAGACCCAGTACTTC. It is translated as CASSRRLAGQETQYF.

V and J are TRBV21-1 and TRBJ1-2; the tabulated D call, TRBD1, remains unverified against the DNA. TRBV21-1 is designated a pseudogene. CDR3 length equals 15 residues. In DNA form, the CDR3 reads TGTGCCACCAGCCTAAATTGGGGGCGCTTCTATGGCTACACCTTC. This translates into CATSLNWGRFYGYTF.

This sequence joins TRBV30 and TRBJ1-5; the match to TRBD1 covers 7 bases. Germline lookup yields CDR1 GTSNPN and CDR2 SVGIG (reference sequence). This CDR3 has 17 amino acids. J was trimmed by 2 bases and V by 3 bases; bases with no gene match: 13. The CDR3 sequence is CAWSPGTELLRNQPQHF. CDR3 nucleotides: TGTGCCTGGAGCCCCGGGACAGAGTTATTGCGCAATCAGCCCCAGCATTTT.

The V gene is TRBV4-1, the J gene TRBJ2-1; 8 bases fit TRBD2. CDR3 size: 17 residues. CDR1 and CDR2 (germline): MGHRA, YSYEKL. After removal of 0 bases from V and 0 bases from J, the junction contained 4 bases not matched to a gene. DNA for the CDR3: TGCGCCAGCAGCCAAGATGCGGGGACTAGCTCCTACAATGAGCAGTTCTTC. It codes for CASSQDAGTSSYNEQFF.

The V gene is TRBV7-2, the J gene TRBJ2-7; weak D call: TRBD2 (5 bases). Germline CDR1 is SGHTA and CDR2 is FQGNSA. V was cut by 1 base and J by 0 bases, with 7 bases left in between. CDR3 size: 14 residues. The CDR3 loop is CASSLGLSSYEQYF. DNA of the CDR3: TGTGCCAGCAGCTTAGGACTATCCTCCTACGAGCAGTACTTC.

This clone appeared a single time. The chain recombines TRBV19 with TRBJ2-2; maybe TRBD2 (5 bases). Trimming shortened V by 3 bases and J by 5 bases, and 10 bases separated the two germline ends. Germline CDR1 is LNHDA and CDR2 is SQIVND (reference sequence). CDR3 size: 14 residues. CDR3 loop: CASSIATGTGELFF. The CDR3, as DNA: TGTGCCAGTAGTATCGCAACGGGGACCGGGGAGCTGTTTTTT.

The gene calls are TRBV7-8 and TRBJ1-6; TRBD1 aligns across 9 bases. The CDR3 has 17 amino acids. V gave up 5 bases and J gave up 9 bases; unmatched junction bases: 14. Germline lookup yields CDR1 SGHVS and CDR2 FQNEAQ. CDR3 nucleotide sequence: TGTGCCAGCAGCCCAAGGACAGGGGTCCCCGTCGGTTCACCCCTCCACTTT. Its protein is CASSPRTGVPVGSPLHF.

The chain couples TRBV24-1 to TRBJ2-3, with D perhaps matching TRBD2 (6 bases). Deletions cut 0 bases from V and 4 bases from J, with 13 bases between. Germline V gene data show CDR1 as KGHDR and CDR2 as SFDVKD. The CDR3 has 16 amino acids. CDR3 protein: CATSDLAGNDADTQYF. In DNA form, the CDR3 reads TGTGCCACCAGTGATTTGGCGGGGAATGATGCAGATACGCAGTATTTT.

The chain employs TRBV15 and TRBJ2-3, with 10 bases matching TRBD1. The germline CDR1 and CDR2 sequences are LNHNV and YYDKDF (reference sequence). The CDR3 extends over 17 amino acids. V was clipped by 0 bases and J by 4 bases; unmatched bases: 7. CDR3 nucleotide sequence: TGTGCCACCAGCAGAGATTTGGGGACAGGGGTGGCAGATACGCAGTATTTT. It yields the protein CATSRDLGTGVADTQYF.

The chain has TRBV10-2 and TRBJ1-5; D remains unclear. CDR3 length equals 14 residues. V lost 1 base and J lost 6, with 10 bases in between. CDR1 WSHSY and CDR2 SAAADI come from the germline V gene. The CDR3 here is CASSELGLAQPQHF. CDR3 sequence (DNA): TGCGCCAGCAGTGAGTTAGGACTTGCTCAGCCCCAGCATTTT.

This chain uses TRBV7-9 with TRBJ2-2; TRBD1 is a possible D gene (6 bases). The V end was cut by 11 bases, the J end by 5 bases, with 18 bases between. The CDR3 is made up of 14 amino acids. Germline CDR1 and CDR2: SEHNR and FQNEAQ (reference sequence). The CDR3 region is CALGSGTLTGELFF. CDR3 DNA sequence: TGTGCCCTTGGGTCGGGGACACTGACCGGGGAGCTGTTTTTT.

The genes are TRBV7-9 and TRBJ1-2, with TRBD1 identical over 7 bases. Germline V gene sequence: CDR1 SEHNR, CDR2 FQNEAQ (reference sequence). This CDR3 has 17 amino acids. V lost 4 bases to trimming and J lost 5 bases; unmatched junction nucleotides: 16. CDR3 loop: CASSSPGLIGTEYGYTF. CDR3 nucleotide sequence: TGTGCCAGCAGCTCGCCGGGTTTAATAGGGACAGAGTATGGCTACACCTTC.

This clone was found once. The rearrangement uses TRBV2 and TRBJ1-5, with 7 bases that match TRBD1. Germline V gene lookup returns CDR1 SNHLY and CDR2 FYNNEI. This CDR3 contains 14 residues. J lost 6 bases, V lost 1 base, and 3 bases had no gene match. CDR3 amino acids: CASSEDRGVQPQHF. The DNA of the CDR3 is TGTGCCAGCAGTGAAGACAGGGGAGTTCAGCCCCAGCATTTT. Drawing the rest from reference TRBV2 and TRBJ1-5, the complete variable domain is EPEVTQTPSHQVTQMGQEVILRCVPISNHLYFYWYRQILGQKVEFLVSFYNNEISEKSEIFDDQFSVERPDGSNFTLKIRSTKLEDSAMYFCASSEDRGVQPQHFGDGTRLSIL.

The rearrangement uses TRBV5-4 and TRBJ1-1; D perhaps matches TRBD1 (5 bases). CDR3 length: 16 amino acids. The V and J ends lost 4 bases and 4 bases respectively, with 20 bases between them. Per germline, CDR1 SGHNT and CDR2 YYREEE (reference sequence). CDR3 bases: TGTGCCAGCAGCCCGCTTGGGCCAGGGTTGCTCACTGAAGCTTTCTTT. This codes for CASSPLGPGLLTEAFF.

This chain connects TRBV7-2 to TRBJ1-5; D gene unclear. Germline V CDR1 and CDR2: SGHTA, FQGNSA. Trimming pared 2 bases from V and 4 bases from J, leaving 6 bases between. The CDR3 spans 13 residues. For the CDR3, the DNA is TGTGCCAGCAGCTTAAATAGTAATCAGCCCCAGCATTTT. This encodes CASSLNSNQPQHF. The full variable domain, with the rest looked up from reference TRBV7-2 and TRBJ1-5, is GAGVSQSPSNKVTEKGKDVELRCDPISGHTALYWYRQSLGQGLEFLIYFQGNSAPDKSGLPSDRFSAERTGGSVSTLTIQRTQQEDSAVYLCASSLNSNQPQHFGDGTRLSIL.

The genes are TRBV29-1 and TRBJ1-1, with 7 positions matching TRBD1. Per germline, CDR1 SQVTM and CDR2 ANQGSEA. Losses at the gene ends were 7 bases for V and 1 base for J; bases not matched to a gene: 6. CDR3 size: 13 residues. Written as DNA, the CDR3 is TGCAGCGCACAAAGGGACAGGAACACTGAAGCTTTCTTT. Amino acids: CSAQRDRNTEAFF. Complete variable domain (other parts from reference TRBV29-1 and TRBJ1-1): SAVISQKPSRDICQRGTSLTIQCQVDSQVTMMFWYRQQPGQSLTLIATANQGSEATYESGFVIDKFPISRPNLTFSTLTVSNMSPEDSSIYLCSAQRDRNTEAFFGQGTRLTVV.

V is TRBV18 and J is TRBJ2-1; 9 bases line up with TRBD2. V was clipped by 2 bases and J by 6 bases; unmatched bases: 8. The V gene's germline CDR1 is KGHSH and CDR2 LQKENI. This CDR3 has 16 amino acids. CDR3 sequence reads: CASSPGGGGAINEQFF. CDR3 in DNA: TGTGCCAGCTCACCAGGTGGCGGGGGGGCCATCAATGAGCAGTTCTTC.